These T cell receptor beta chains were read from a single sample in a study of cytomegalovirus exposure and HLA in healthy donors. The repertoire was sequenced with immunoSEQ multiplex PCR; TCRdb's copy has only in-frame clones and lacks some. This sample carries about 140,000 clones, about four fifths of them seen once, and the ten largest clones take roughly 4%. The material sequenced was PBMCs. Receptors originate from a man in his forties or fifties in good health and CMV-seropositive. Each CDR3 is given with its conserved first and last residue. Each record gives: V gene, D gene, clone size, J gene, CDR3 protein, CDR3 DNA. A D gene is named only where the DNA matches it firmly. Only part of the rows carry a size: once, few, many, or a class if the clone is expanded.

>TRBV29-1|.|.|TRBJ1-1
CSVAFRQKYTEAFF
TGCAGCGTTGCCTTTCGACAGAAATACACTGAAGCTTTCTTT
>TRBV9|TRBD1|.|TRBJ2-3
CASSISTGEWGTDTQYF
TGTGCCAGCAGCATTAGTACAGGGGAATGGGGCACAGATACGCAGTATTTT
>TRBV10-3|.|.|TRBJ1-3
CAISEPKVPGDTIYF
TGTGCCATCAGTGAGCCGAAGGTCCCCGGGGACACCATATATTTT
>TRBV27|TRBD1|.|TRBJ1-1
CASSGGQGASRRAVAFF
TGTGCCAGCAGCGGCGGACAGGGGGCTTCCCGGCGTGCGGTAGCTTTCTTT
>TRBV7-9|TRBD2|.|TRBJ2-7
CASSTLAGVYEQYF
TGTGCCAGCAGCACCCTAGCGGGAGTATACGAGCAGTACTTC
>TRBV10-3|.|.|TRBJ2-1
CAISGRTNDLNEQFF
TGTGCCATCAGTGGCCGAACTAACGACCTCAATGAGCAGTTCTTC
>TRBV11-2|TRBD1|.|TRBJ2-5
CASSLRQGAIKGQYF
TGTGCCAGCAGCTTGCGACAGGGGGCTATAAAGGGGCAGTACTTC
>TRBV7-8|TRBD1|.|TRBJ2-5
CASSFQTGRETQYF
TGTGCCAGCAGCTTTCAGACAGGGAGAGAGACCCAGTACTTC
>TRBV5-1|TRBD2|few|TRBJ2-7
CASSFRGSTYEQYF
TGCGCCAGCAGCTTCCGCGGGAGTACCTACGAGCAGTACTTC
>TRBV7-8|TRBD1|.|TRBJ1-2
CASSSIRDSRHYGYTF
TGTGCCAGCAGTTCTATCCGGGACAGTCGCCACTATGGCTACACCTTC
>TRBV7-9|.|.|TRBJ1-6
CASSPGQHNNSPLHF
TGTGCCAGCAGCCCAGGACAGCACAATAATTCACCCCTCCACTTT
>TRBV5-4|TRBD1|few|TRBJ2-1
CASSQGQGHNEQFF
TGTGCCAGCAGCCAGGGACAGGGCCACAATGAGCAGTTCTTC
>TRBV11-2|TRBD2|.|TRBJ2-7
CASSPIRLAAGYEQYF
TGTGCCAGCAGCCCAATCCGCCTAGCGGCCGGATACGAGCAGTACTTC
>TRBV7-3|.|.|TRBJ2-1
CASSLDRGSYNEQFF
TGTGCCAGCAGCTTAGACCGGGGCTCCTACAATGAGCAGTTCTTC
>TRBV27|TRBD1|.|TRBJ1-5
CASSFKPPRTGNQPQHF
TGTGCCAGCAGTTTTAAGCCCCCAAGGACAGGGAATCAGCCCCAGCATTTT
>TRBV7-7|.|.|TRBJ2-5
CASSVGLGRETQYF
TGTGCCAGCAGCGTGGGGCTGGGGAGGGAGACCCAGTACTTC
>TRBV7-9|.|.|TRBJ1-1
CASSLDGGTEAFF
TGTGCCAGCAGCTTAGATGGAGGCACTGAAGCTTTCTTT
>TRBV5-1|TRBD1|.|TRBJ1-6
CASSLEGRGVNSPLHF
TGCGCCAGCAGCTTGGAAGGCAGGGGGGTCAATTCACCCCTCCACTTT
>TRBV7-2|.|.|TRBJ1-1
CASSLPGSHTEAFF
TGTGCCAGCAGCTTACCGGGGTCCCACACTGAAGCTTTCTTT
>TRBV13|.|.|TRBJ1-4
CASSFTGNVEKLFF
TGTGCCAGCAGCTTTACCGGGAATGTGGAAAAACTGTTTTTT
>TRBV6-5|TRBD1|.|TRBJ1-2
CASSAPGQGAIGYTF
TGTGCCAGCAGTGCGCCGGGACAGGGGGCGATTGGCTACACCTTC
>TRBV7-3|TRBD1|.|TRBJ2-3
CASSSLGTGFDTQYF
TGTGCCAGCAGCTCCCTCGGGACAGGGTTCGATACGCAGTATTTT
>TRBV5-1|TRBD1|.|TRBJ1-1
CASRTGTGGTEAFF
TGCGCCAGCCGTACCGGGACAGGGGGAACTGAAGCTTTCTTT
>TRBV19|TRBD2|.|TRBJ2-7
CASSTSGSSYEQYF
TGTGCCAGTAGCACTAGCGGGAGCTCCTACGAGCAGTACTTC
>TRBV9|.|.|TRBJ2-7
CASSVATEGTYEQYF
TGTGCCAGCAGCGTAGCTACAGAGGGCACCTACGAGCAGTACTTC
>TRBV27|.|.|TRBJ1-1
CASSRGQLNTEAFF
TGTGCCAGCAGCCGTGGACAGTTGAACACTGAAGCTTTCTTT
>TRBV19|TRBD1|.|TRBJ1-1
CASSMEGATEAFF
TGTGCCAGTAGTATGGAGGGGGCAACTGAAGCTTTCTTT
>TRBV9|.|.|TRBJ1-4
CASSPNRVTEKLFF
TGTGCCAGCAGCCCAAACAGGGTTACTGAAAAACTGTTTTTT
>TRBV13|TRBD1|few|TRBJ1-2
CASSFGQGAYGYTF
TGTGCCAGCAGCTTCGGACAGGGGGCCTATGGCTACACCTTC
>TRBV5-4|.|.|TRBJ2-7
CASSSPTSYEQYF
TGTGCCAGCAGCTCTCCGACTAGTTACGAGCAGTACTTC
>TRBV5-5|TRBD1|.|TRBJ2-7
CASSLSDREEYEQYF
TGTGCCAGCAGCTTGAGCGACAGGGAAGAATACGAGCAGTACTTC
>TRBV18|TRBD1|.|TRBJ2-7
CASSPPSVRGSYEQYF
TGTGCCAGCTCACCACCAAGCGTCAGGGGGAGCTACGAGCAGTACTTC
>TRBV27|.|.|TRBJ1-2
CASSSGLGSGYTF
TGTGCCAGCAGTTCCGGATTGGGCAGCGGCTACACCTTC
>TRBV7-9|.|.|TRBJ1-1
CASSTTYTEAFF
TGTGCCAGCAGCACTACTTACACTGAAGCTTTCTTT
>TRBV4-1|TRBD1|.|TRBJ1-2
CASSHPGTGSGYTF
TGCGCCAGCAGCCACCCCGGGACAGGATCTGGCTACACCTTC
>TRBV7-2|TRBD1|.|TRBJ1-6
CASSLGQGVNSPLHF
TGTGCCAGCAGCCTGGGACAGGGAGTTAATTCACCCCTCCACTTT